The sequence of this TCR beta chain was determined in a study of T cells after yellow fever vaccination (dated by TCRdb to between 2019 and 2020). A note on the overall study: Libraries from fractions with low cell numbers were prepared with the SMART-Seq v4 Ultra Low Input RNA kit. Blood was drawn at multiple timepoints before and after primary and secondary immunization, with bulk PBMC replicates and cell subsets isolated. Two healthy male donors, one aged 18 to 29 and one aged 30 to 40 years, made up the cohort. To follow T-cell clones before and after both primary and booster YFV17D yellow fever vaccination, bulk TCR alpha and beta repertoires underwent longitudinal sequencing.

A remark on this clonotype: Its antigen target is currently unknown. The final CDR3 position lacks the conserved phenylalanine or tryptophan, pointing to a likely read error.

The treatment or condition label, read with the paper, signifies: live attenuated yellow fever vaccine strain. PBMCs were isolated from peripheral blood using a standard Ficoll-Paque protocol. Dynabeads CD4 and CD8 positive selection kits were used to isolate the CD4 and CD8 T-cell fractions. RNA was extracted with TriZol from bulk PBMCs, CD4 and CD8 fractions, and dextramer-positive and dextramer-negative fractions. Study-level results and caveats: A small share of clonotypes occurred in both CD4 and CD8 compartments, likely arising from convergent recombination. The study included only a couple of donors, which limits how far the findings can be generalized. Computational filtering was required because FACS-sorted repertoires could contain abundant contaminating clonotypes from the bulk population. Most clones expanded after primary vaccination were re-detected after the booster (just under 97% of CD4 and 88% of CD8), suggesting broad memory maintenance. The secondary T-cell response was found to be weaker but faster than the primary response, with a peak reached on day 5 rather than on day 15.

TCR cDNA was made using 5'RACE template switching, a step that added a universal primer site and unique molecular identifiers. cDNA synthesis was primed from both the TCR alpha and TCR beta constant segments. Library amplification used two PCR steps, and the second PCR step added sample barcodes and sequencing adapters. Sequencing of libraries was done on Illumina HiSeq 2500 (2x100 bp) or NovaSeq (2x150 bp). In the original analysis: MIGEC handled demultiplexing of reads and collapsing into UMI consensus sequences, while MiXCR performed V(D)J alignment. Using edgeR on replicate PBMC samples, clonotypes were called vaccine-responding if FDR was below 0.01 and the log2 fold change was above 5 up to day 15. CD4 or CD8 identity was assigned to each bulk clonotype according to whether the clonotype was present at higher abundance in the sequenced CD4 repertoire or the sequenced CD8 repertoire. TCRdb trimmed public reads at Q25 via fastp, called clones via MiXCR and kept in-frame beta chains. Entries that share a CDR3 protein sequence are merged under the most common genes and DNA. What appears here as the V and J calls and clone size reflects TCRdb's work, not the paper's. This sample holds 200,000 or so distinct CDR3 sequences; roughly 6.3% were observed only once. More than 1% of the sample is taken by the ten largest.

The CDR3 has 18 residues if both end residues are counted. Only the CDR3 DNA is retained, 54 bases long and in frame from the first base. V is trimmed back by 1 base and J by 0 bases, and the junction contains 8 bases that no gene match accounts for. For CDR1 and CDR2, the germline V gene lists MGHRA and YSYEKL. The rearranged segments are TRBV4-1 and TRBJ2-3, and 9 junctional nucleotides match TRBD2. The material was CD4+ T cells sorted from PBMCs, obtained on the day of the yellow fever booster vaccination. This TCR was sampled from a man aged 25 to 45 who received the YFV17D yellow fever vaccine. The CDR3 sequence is CASSQALLAGSSTDTQYL. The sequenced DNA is TGCGCCAGCAGCCAAGCTTTGCTAGCGGGATCTAGCACAGATACGCAGTATCTT.